This TCR beta chain was sequenced during a study of blood T cell repertoires in COVID-19. Study at large: From T cells, B-cell-depleted T cells, or PBMCs came the material, which was cDNA or gDNA.

Generated by immunoSEQ multiplex PCR, the TCRdb table keeps only in-frame clones and is missing some. The sample has about 120,000 clones; 70% to 80% are singletons. What was sequenced was peripheral blood. The receptor was isolated from a human donor in a cohort sampled during active COVID-19.

This CDR3 is CASSLGQGIGGYTF. The CDR3 coding sequence is TGCGCCAGCAGCCTGGGCCAGGGCATCGGGGGCTACACCTTC. The chain uses TRBV5-1 and TRBJ1-2; perhaps TRBD1 as D (5 bases). The CDR3 contains 14 residues. V dropped 4 bases and J dropped 8 bases, with 18 bases sitting between them. The V gene's germline CDR1 is SGHRS and CDR2 YFSETQ.